This T cell receptor (beta chain) was profiled in a study of cytomegalovirus exposure and HLA in healthy donors. Study at large: The approximately 680 first-cohort repertoires and the roughly 120 validation repertoires shared the same platform, a later analysis reported.

Libraries were prepared by immunoSEQ multiplex PCR; TCRdb keeps only in-frame clonotypes and omits some of them. The sample records over 150,000 clones, about 90% being singletons. V gave up 5 bases and J gave up 6 bases; unmatched junction bases: 2. The CDR3 totals 14 residues. Germline V gene sequence: CDR1 MNHEY, CDR2 SVGAGI. Worth noting for this clone: Its antigen remains unknown.

While the first cohort had about 610 subjects, the donors belonged to the separate validation cohort of 120 subjects. Study-wide results and caveats: Published work reported that the classifier diagnosed cytomegalovirus status with high specificity and sensitivity.

This rearrangement joins TRBV6-5 to TRBJ2-2; 11 positions match TRBD2. This receptor was identified in a woman aged 18-30 years in good health and CMV-seropositive. The sequencing input was PBMCs. CDR3 nucleotide sequence: TGTGCCAGCAGTAAGGGACTAGCGGCCGGGGAGCTGTTTTTT. Residues: CASSKGLAAGELFF.